This entry lists 15 T cell receptor beta chains sequenced from one sample in a study of metastatic and nonmetastatic thyroid tumors. Using MiXCR, TCRdb reanalyzed the PCR reads. The sample lists 50,000 to 70,000 clones; 4% to 5% were seen once. Every patient was untreated before thyroid surgery. The sequenced sample was blood. The receptors here all came from a female donor with papillary thyroid cancer or a benign thyroid nodule (not recorded which). Some clones in this sample may be carry-over from other donors' samples.

The chain is built from TRBV27 and TRBJ1-2; 7 nucleotides agree with TRBD1. With 7 bases clipped from V and 5 bases from J, the junction kept 16 bases outside the gene matches. CDR1 is MNHEY, CDR2 SMNVEV, per germline (reference sequence). The CDR3 loop spans 16 amino acids. The CDR3 region has the DNA TGTGCCAGCAAACGCGGGACAGAGAAGCATAAGTATGGCTACACCTTC. This codes for CASKRGTEKHKYGYTF.

Ten or more counts support this clone. The same CDR3 also results from other DNA sequences found in this sample. This chain links TRBV24-1 with TRBJ2-3, with a possible D match to TRBD2 (5 bases). From germline, CDR1 is KGHDR and CDR2 SFDVKD. The CDR3 covers 16 residues. Trimming removed 2 bases at V and 4 bases at J, with 15 bases between. The CDR3 protein is CATSDSVAGFADTQYF. CDR3 coding DNA: TGTGCCACCAGTGATTCCGTCGCGGGTTTTGCAGATACGCAGTATTTT.

The rearrangement joins TRBV20-1 to TRBJ1-6; D is perhaps TRBD1 (5 bases). CDR3 length: 17 amino acids. The V gene lost 6 bases and the J gene lost 0 bases, with 18 bases spanning the gap. In germline, CDR1 is DFQATT, CDR2 SNEGSKA (reference sequence). The CDR3 protein is CSAQTGRASSYNSPLHF. Written as DNA, the CDR3 is TGCAGTGCCCAGACGGGCAGGGCGAGCTCCTATAATTCACCCCTCCACTTT.

This clone was counted between two and nine times. J is TRBJ2-5 and V is TRBV5-1; possible D gene TRBD2, 6 bases. The V gene lost 9 bases and the J gene lost 3 bases, with 21 bases spanning the gap. Germline V gene data show CDR1 as SGHRS and CDR2 as YFSETQ. This CDR3 is built from 15 residues. CDR3 residues: CATGGGFNVEETQYF. The CDR3 region has the DNA TGCGCCACCGGCGGAGGGTTCAACGTAGAAGAGACCCAGTACTTC.

This clone has a count of ten or more. This chain uses TRBV6-1 with TRBJ1-4; D unresolved. The CDR3 runs to 13 residues. With 8 bases removed from V and 5 bases from J, the gap between germline ends came to 12 bases. CDR1 and CDR2 (germline): MNHNS, SASEGT. The CDR3 sequence: CASVLDENEKLFF. The CDR3, as DNA: TGTGCCAGCGTTTTAGACGAAAATGAAAAACTGTTTTTT.

This clone was observed many times. The rearrangement joins TRBV7-6 to TRBJ1-2; D ambiguous. V gave up 6 bases and J gave up 2 bases, with 16 bases separating them. Germline CDR1 and CDR2: SGHVS and FNYEAQ. The CDR3 contains 15 residues. CDR3 residues: CASSSRTGANYGYTF. DNA for the CDR3: TGTGCCAGCAGTTCTAGAACGGGCGCCAACTATGGCTACACCTTC.

This clone was observed a handful of times. The chain combines TRBV10-2 with TRBJ2-7; 10 nucleotides line up with TRBD2. Germline CDR1 is WSHSY and CDR2 is SAAADI. V trimming: 4 bases; J trimming: 4 bases; junction bases outside the gene matches: 7. This CDR3 spans 15 amino acids. CDR3 loop: CASSARTSGLYEQYF. The CDR3 nucleotides are TGCGCCAGCAGTGCTAGGACTAGCGGCCTATACGAGCAGTACTTC.

This clone was recorded at least ten times. J is TRBJ2-1 and V is TRBV6-1; 12 bases are a match to TRBD2. Germline CDR1 reads MNHNS; CDR2 reads SASEGT. With V trimmed by 6 bases and J by 7 bases, 10 bases remained unmatched. The length of the CDR3 is 16 residues. The CDR3 protein is CASRPYTSGRFNEQFF. As DNA, the CDR3 is TGTGCCAGCAGACCCTATACTAGCGGGAGGTTTAATGAGCAGTTCTTC.

This clone was recorded many times. The V call is TRBV6-1, the J call TRBJ2-3, with D possibly being TRBD2 (6 bases). CDR1 and CDR2 from the germline V gene are MNHNS and SASEGT. Trimming took 5 bases from V and 2 from J, leaving 11 bases between them. The CDR3 contains 14 residues. CDR3 in amino acids: CASSRDFLTDTQYF. The CDR3 DNA sequence: TGTGCCAGCAGTAGGGACTTTCTCACAGATACGCAGTATTTT.

Concerning this clone: A read error may be the cause here, since a much bigger clone is one base away. The CDR3 DNA is TGCAGTGCTAGAGTCCACACGGCAGGTGAGCAGTTCTTC. Amino acid sequence: CSARVHTAGEQFF. The chain uses TRBV20-1 and TRBJ2-1; D not certain. The CDR3 runs to 13 residues. CDR1 DFQATT and CDR2 SNEGSKA come from the germline V gene (reference sequence). Trimming left V 1 base short and J 9 bases short, with 13 bases between.

Concerning this clone: This may be a read error, as it is one base from a much larger clone. This chain uses TRBV30 with TRBJ2-1; D call uncertain. Germline V gene data show CDR1 as GTSNPN and CDR2 as SVGIG (reference sequence). The CDR3 runs to 15 residues. The V end was cut by 5 bases, the J end by 0 bases, with 14 bases between. DNA of the CDR3: TGTGCCTGGGAGTCCCCGCGGTTCTCCTACAATGAGCAGTTCTTC. Translated, it gives CAWESPRFSYNEQFF.

This clone was observed many times. At one end, the junction sequence differs from germline, possibly due to a read error. The chain combines TRBV24-1 with TRBJ2-1; TRBD1 matches 8 bases. The CDR3 runs to 16 residues. Germline CDR1 KGHDR, CDR2 SFDVKD. CDR3 sequence (DNA): TGTGCCACCAGTGATTCTGGCAGGGGGCGCTACCATGAGCAGTTCTTC. It encodes CATSDSGRGRYHEQFF.

This clone has ten or more counts. The chain carries TRBV12-3 or TRBV12-4 and TRBJ2-1; D remains ambiguous. The V end was cut by 1 base, the J end by 5 bases, with 6 bases between. The CDR3 loop spans 13 amino acids. The CDR3 loop reads CASSLGLNNEQFF. In nucleotides, the CDR3 is TGTGCCAGCAGTTTAGGGTTGAACAATGAGCAGTTCTTC.

This clone was observed many times. At the DNA level, this CDR3 is encoded by other sequences in the same sample as well. The V call is TRBV7-9, the J call TRBJ1-6; D is undetermined. Between the trimmed V and J ends, which lost 6 bases and 9 bases, there was a span of 12 bases. Germline CDR1 is SEHNR and CDR2 is FQNEAQ (reference sequence). The CDR3 is 13 amino acids. CDR3 protein: CASSNQDGSPLHF. The CDR3 region has the DNA TGTGCCAGCAGTAATCAGGACGGTTCACCCCTCCACTTT.

The sample holds many counts of this clone. The rearrangement uses TRBV30 and TRBJ2-7; D unresolved. The CDR3 totals 15 residues. The V gene lost 4 bases and the J gene lost 2 bases, with 18 bases spanning the gap. In germline, CDR1 is GTSNPN, CDR2 SVGIG (reference sequence). CDR3 region: CAWTLYGRATYEQYF. CDR3 DNA: TGTGCCTGGACCCTATACGGCAGAGCTACCTACGAGCAGTACTTC.